This record concerns one T cell receptor beta chain sequence. This entry belongs to a study of CD8 T cells in Susac syndrome. Reverse transcription of about 0.5 to 1 ug RNA used random hexamers. TCRdb reprocessed the immunoSEQ multiplex PCR reads with MiXCR, giving one entry per CDR3 protein. The top ten clones hold more than 0.08% of a sample with around 180,000 distinct CDR3 sequences, around 93% of them seen once. V was clipped by 4 bases and J by 4 bases, with 8 bases between them. The CDR3 is made up of 13 amino acids. The germline gives CDR1 LGHDT, CDR2 YNNKEL (reference sequence). The chain uses TRBV3-1 and TRBJ2-1; no reliable D call. This clonotype was obtained from a human donor with multiple sclerosis. Sequenced input: CD4+ T cells from PBMCs. The CDR3 here is CASSPQEYNEQFF. CDR3 DNA: TGTGCCAGCAGCCCTCAGGAGTACAATGAGCAGTTCTTC.